The clone carrying this T cell receptor beta chain was seen a few times. Antigen unknown. TCRdb re-called the reads with MiXCR, one entry per CDR3 protein. The profile shows approximately 100,000 distinct CDR3 sequences, roughly 30% of them singletons. This entry belongs to a study of T cell repertoires in cytomegalovirus infection. Study results and caveats: Summed public TCR beta family frequency identified CMV carriers bearing the relevant HLA.

V was pared by 3 bases and J by 8 bases, with 13 bases between. Germline V gives CDR1 KGHSH, CDR2 LQKENI. The CDR3 extends over 13 amino acids. The sample was CD8+ T cells from cultured PBMCs, taken from culture after CMV antigen stimulation. The J gene is TRBJ1-1, the V gene TRBV18, with TRBD1 as a possible D gene (5 bases). This receptor was identified in a human donor in good health (CMV status not recorded). Some clones in this sample may be carry-over from other donors' samples. CDR3 sequence: CASSPEGWLEAFF. CDR3 in DNA: TGTGCCAGCTCACCTGAGGGGTGGTTAGAAGCTTTCTTT.